A single sample is the source of the 17 T cell receptor beta chains below, sequenced in a study of Ad26.COV2.S vaccination and SARS-CoV-2 variants. Using immunoSEQ multiplex PCR, the repertoire was profiled, and TCRdb retains in-frame clones only, with some absent. Counted here are 300,000 to 400,000 clones, roughly 84% occurring once; the ten biggest clones make up roughly 3.2%. Specified treatment: roughly 19 received Ad26.COV2.S at low or high dose, single or two shots; several received placebo; per-sample allocation not given. Day 63 after the first vaccine or placebo injection was the time point for sampling. The sequenced sample was peripheral blood, obtained in a trial of Ad26.COV2.S vaccine versus placebo. All receptors come from a person aged 18-65 years who received the Ad26.COV2.S COVID-19 vaccine or a placebo.

CDR3 sequence (DNA): TGTGCCAGCAGCTTAACCCCCCGGGCTAACAGGGGTAAATACGAGCAGTACTTC. Amino acids: CASSLTPRANRGKYEQYF. J is TRBJ2-7 and V is TRBV7-8, with TRBD1 identical over 7 bases. V lost 2 bases to trimming and J lost 4 bases; unmatched junction nucleotides: 17. CDR3 size: 18 residues. The germline V gene encodes CDR1 SGHVS and CDR2 FQNEAQ.

The chain has TRBV27 and TRBJ2-5; D remains unclear. Looked up from germline, CDR1 is MNHEY and CDR2 is SMNVEV (reference sequence). The V end lost 0 bases, the J end lost 0 bases, and 5 bases lay between the germline ends. The CDR3 runs to 14 residues. The CDR3 sequence: CASSLSIDQETQYF. Written as DNA, the CDR3 is TGTGCCAGCAGTTTATCAATAGACCAAGAGACCCAGTACTTC.

CDR3 sequence: CASSQDRLGGSGIYNEQFF. CDR3 sequence (DNA): TGTGCCAGCAGCCAAGATCGGTTGGGGGGCTCTGGGATATACAATGAGCAGTTCTTC. The gene calls are TRBV3-1 (or the pseudogene TRBV3-2) and TRBJ2-1; D is tentatively TRBD1 or TRBD2 (6 bases each). The CDR3 is 19 residues long. Germline V gene data show CDR1 as LGHDT and CDR2 as YNNKEL (reference sequence). With 0 bases removed from V and 4 bases from J, the gap between germline ends came to 22 bases.

This clone was recorded once. The chain uses TRBV4-1 and TRBJ2-7; 9 bases are shared with TRBD1. Germline V CDR1 and CDR2: MGHRA, YSYEKL. V shed 1 base, J shed 4 bases, and the junction held 5 bases outside the gene matches. The CDR3 length is 15 residues. This chain's CDR3 is CASSQAGTGNYEQYF. As DNA, the CDR3 is TGCGCCAGCAGCCAAGCCGGGACAGGGAATTACGAGCAGTACTTC.

The chain employs TRBV29-1 and TRBJ1-1; tentatively, D is TRBD1 (6 bases). The germline V and J ends were trimmed by 5 bases and 1 base, with 14 bases remaining between them. The CDR3 spans 14 residues. Germline V lookup: CDR1 SQVTM, CDR2 ANQGSEA. CDR3: CSVLDWGQNTEAFF. In DNA form, the CDR3 reads TGCAGCGTTTTGGACTGGGGGCAGAACACTGAAGCTTTCTTT.

This rearrangement joins TRBV5-1 to TRBJ2-7; no firm D call. Trimming cost V 2 bases and J 3 bases, with 9 bases left between them. The germline V gene has CDR1 SGHRS and CDR2 YFSETQ. CDR3 length equals 13 residues. In DNA form, the CDR3 reads TGCGCCAGCAGCTTTGGCATACTCTACGAGCAGTACTTC. Its protein product is CASSFGILYEQYF.

The J gene is TRBJ1-1, the V gene TRBV12-3 or TRBV12-4; D gene unclear. The germline V and J ends were trimmed by 6 bases and 1 base, with 3 bases remaining between them. The CDR3 spans 11 residues. The CDR3 loop reads CASRRNTEAFF. For the CDR3, the DNA is TGTGCCAGCAGGCGGAACACTGAAGCTTTCTTT.

This sequence joins TRBV19 and TRBJ1-2; D gene ambiguous. The V and J ends lost 9 bases and 4 bases respectively, with 18 bases between them. The V gene's germline CDR1 is LNHDA and CDR2 SQIVND (reference sequence). The CDR3 extends over 14 amino acids. CDR3 region: CASFPGPPFYGYTF. In DNA, the CDR3 is TGTGCCAGCTTCCCCGGCCCTCCGTTCTATGGCTACACCTTC.

This clone was observed a handful of times. The same CDR3 also results from other DNA sequences found in this sample. The genes are TRBV9 and TRBJ1-1; D is undetermined. This CDR3 region has 13 residues. Trimming took off 0 bases at V and 4 bases at J, with 7 bases between the two ends. The germline CDR1 and CDR2 sequences are SGDLS and YYNGEE. The DNA for the CDR3 is TGTGCCAGCAGCGTAGGGGGTCTCACTGAAGCTTTCTTT. Translated: CASSVGGLTEAFF.

The CDR3 DNA sequence: TGTGCCAGCAGTCAAAACTATGGCTACACCTTC. The encoded protein is CASSQNYGYTF. The chain joins TRBV6-2 or TRBV6-3 to TRBJ1-2; D is unclear. Germline V lookup: CDR1 MNHEY, CDR2 SVGEGT. The CDR3 has 11 residues. With 5 bases removed from V and 2 bases from J, the gap between germline ends came to 3 bases.

This chain connects TRBV3-1 (or the pseudogene TRBV3-2) to TRBJ1-1, with a weak D call TRBD1 (6 bases). V was clipped by 3 bases and J by 4 bases, with 18 bases between them. Per germline, CDR1 LGHDT and CDR2 YNNKEL (reference sequence). The CDR3 consists of 16 residues. The CDR3 protein is CASSHPGQPGSTEAFF. DNA of the CDR3: TGTGCCAGCAGCCACCCCGGACAGCCTGGGAGCACTGAAGCTTTCTTT.

This clone was counted only a few times. This chain connects TRBV4-1 to TRBJ2-7; a weak D match, TRBD2 (6 bases). There are 12 residues in the CDR3. Germline CDR1 and CDR2: MGHRA and YSYEKL. Trimming pared 4 bases from V and 5 bases from J, leaving 9 bases between. This chain's CDR3 is CASSPSEDEQYF. CDR3 bases: TGCGCCAGCAGCCCTAGCGAGGACGAGCAGTACTTC.

The chain couples TRBV5-5 to TRBJ1-5; possibly TRBD1 for D (6 bases). The V end was cut by 0 bases, the J end by 6 bases, with 10 bases between. The CDR3 is made up of 14 amino acids. The germline V gene encodes CDR1 SGHKS and CDR2 YYEKEE (reference sequence). The CDR3 nucleotides are TGTGCCAGCAGCTTGGACAGGGCGGTTCAGCCCCAGCATTTT. This sequence encodes CASSLDRAVQPQHF.

The rearrangement joins TRBV7-2 to TRBJ2-2, with a weak D call TRBD2 (5 bases). The CDR3 has 15 residues. V lost 5 bases, J lost 1 base, and 11 bases lay in between. Germline V gene sequence: CDR1 SGHTA, CDR2 FQGNSA. The CDR3 coding sequence is TGTGCCAGCAGCCTCAGCGCGGGGAACACCGGGGAGCTGTTTTTT. Encoded protein: CASSLSAGNTGELFF.

The V gene is TRBV27, the J gene TRBJ1-6; possibly TRBD1 for D (6 bases). V lost 3 bases, J lost 9 bases, and 18 bases lay in between. From germline, CDR1 is MNHEY and CDR2 SMNVEV (reference sequence). CDR3 length: 16 residues. The CDR3 nucleotides read TGTGCCAGCAGTTTGCTGTCGGGGGGCATGCTTTCACCCCTCCACTTT. This gives the protein CASSLLSGGMLSPLHF.

J is TRBJ2-7 and V is TRBV6-2 or TRBV6-3; 7 bases map to TRBD1. V gave up 2 bases and J gave up 2 bases; unmatched junction bases: 9. This CDR3 has 16 amino acids. Germline V lookup: CDR1 MNHEY, CDR2 SVGEGT. As DNA, the CDR3 is TGTGCCAGCAGTTACCCCGGGACAGAAGGGACCTACGAGCAGTACTTC. It translates to CASSYPGTEGTYEQYF.

This sequence joins TRBV13 and TRBJ1-2, with D tentatively TRBD1 (5 bases). The ends were cut back, 0 bases at V and 6 bases at J, with 14 bases in the middle. The CDR3 is made up of 15 amino acids. Germline CDR1 reads PRHDT; CDR2 reads FYEKMQ (reference sequence). The CDR3 protein is CASSLGVRGSDGYTF. The CDR3 bases are TGTGCCAGCAGCTTAGGGGTCCGGGGCTCGGATGGCTACACCTTC.